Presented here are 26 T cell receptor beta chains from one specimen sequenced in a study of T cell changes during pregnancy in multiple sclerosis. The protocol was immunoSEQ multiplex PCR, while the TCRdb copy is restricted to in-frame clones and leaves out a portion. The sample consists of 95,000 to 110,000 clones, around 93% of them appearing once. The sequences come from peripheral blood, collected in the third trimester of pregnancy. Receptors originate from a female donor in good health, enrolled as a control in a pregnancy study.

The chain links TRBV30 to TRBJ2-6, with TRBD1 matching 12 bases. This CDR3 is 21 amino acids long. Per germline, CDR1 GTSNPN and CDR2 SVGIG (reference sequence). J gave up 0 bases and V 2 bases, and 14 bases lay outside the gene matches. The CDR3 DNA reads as TGTGCCTGGAGTCGGGACAGGGGGCTGGGAGGCGCCCGCTCTGGGGCCAACGTCCTGACTTTC. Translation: CAWSRDRGLGGARSGANVLTF.

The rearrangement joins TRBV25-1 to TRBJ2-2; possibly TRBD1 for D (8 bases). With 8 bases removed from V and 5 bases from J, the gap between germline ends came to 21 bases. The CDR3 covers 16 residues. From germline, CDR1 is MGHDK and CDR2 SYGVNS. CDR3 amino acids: CASGASRGRETGELFF. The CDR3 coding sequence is TGTGCCAGCGGCGCTTCCAGGGGGCGGGAGACCGGGGAGCTGTTTTTT.

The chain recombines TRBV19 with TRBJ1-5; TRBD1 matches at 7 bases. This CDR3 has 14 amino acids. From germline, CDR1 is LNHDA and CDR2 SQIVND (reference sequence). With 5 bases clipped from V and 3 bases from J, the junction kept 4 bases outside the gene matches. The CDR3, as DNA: TGTGCCAGTAGTGGGACAGCCAACAATCAGCCCCAGCATTTT. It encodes CASSGTANNQPQHF.

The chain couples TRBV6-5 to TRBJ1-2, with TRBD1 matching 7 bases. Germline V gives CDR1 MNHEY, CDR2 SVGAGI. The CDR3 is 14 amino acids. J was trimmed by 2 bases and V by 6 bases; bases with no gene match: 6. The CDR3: CASSQGQPNYGYTF. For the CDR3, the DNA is TGTGCCAGCAGCCAGGGACAGCCGAACTATGGCTACACCTTC.

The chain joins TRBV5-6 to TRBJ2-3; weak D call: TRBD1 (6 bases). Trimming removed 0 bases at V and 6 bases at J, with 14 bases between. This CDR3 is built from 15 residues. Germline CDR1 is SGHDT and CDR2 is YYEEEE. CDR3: CASSLAGTIVDTQYF. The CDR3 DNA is TGTGCCAGCAGCTTGGCCGGGACAATCGTGGATACGCAGTATTTT.

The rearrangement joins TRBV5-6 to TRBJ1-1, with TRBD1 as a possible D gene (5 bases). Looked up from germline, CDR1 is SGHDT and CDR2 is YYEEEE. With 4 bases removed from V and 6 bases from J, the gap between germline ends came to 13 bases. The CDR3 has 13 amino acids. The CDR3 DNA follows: TGTGCCAGCAGCCATGATGGGACTCCTGAAGCTTTCTTT. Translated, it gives CASSHDGTPEAFF.

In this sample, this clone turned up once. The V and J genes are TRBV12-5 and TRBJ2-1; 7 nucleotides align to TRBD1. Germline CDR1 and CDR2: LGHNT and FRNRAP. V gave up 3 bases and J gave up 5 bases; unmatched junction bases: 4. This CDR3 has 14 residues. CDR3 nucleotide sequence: TGTGCTAGTGGTTTCGGACAGGTTAACAATGAGCAGTTCTTC. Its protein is CASGFGQVNNEQFF.

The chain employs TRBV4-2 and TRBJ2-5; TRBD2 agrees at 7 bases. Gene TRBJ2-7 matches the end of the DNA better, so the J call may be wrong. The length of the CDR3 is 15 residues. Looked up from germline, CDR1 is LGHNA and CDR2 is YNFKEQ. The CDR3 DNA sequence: TGTGCCAGCAGCCAAGACGACGGGGGGTCCTACGAGCAGTACTTC. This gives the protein CASSQDDGGSYEQYF.

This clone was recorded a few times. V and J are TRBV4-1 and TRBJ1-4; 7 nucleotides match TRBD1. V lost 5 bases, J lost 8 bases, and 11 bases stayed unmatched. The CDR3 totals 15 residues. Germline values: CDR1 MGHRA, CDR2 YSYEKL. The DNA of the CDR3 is TGCGCCAGCAGCTCGATCCAGGGGGATGAAGAAAAACTGTTTTTT. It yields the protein CASSSIQGDEEKLFF.

CDR3 nucleotide sequence: TGTGCCAGCTCACCTGACTACACTGAAGCTTTCTTT. Its translation is CASSPDYTEAFF. The chain uses TRBV18 and TRBJ1-1; D remains ambiguous. The germline CDR1 and CDR2 sequences are KGHSH and LQKENI. Trimming pared 3 bases from V and 3 bases from J, leaving 5 bases between. The CDR3 runs to 12 residues.

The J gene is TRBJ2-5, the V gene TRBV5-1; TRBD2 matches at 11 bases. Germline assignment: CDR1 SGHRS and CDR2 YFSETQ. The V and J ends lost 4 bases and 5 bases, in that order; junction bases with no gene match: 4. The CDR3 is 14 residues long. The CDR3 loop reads CASSIRTSGETQYF. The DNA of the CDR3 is TGCGCCAGCAGCATAAGGACTAGCGGGGAGACCCAGTACTTC.

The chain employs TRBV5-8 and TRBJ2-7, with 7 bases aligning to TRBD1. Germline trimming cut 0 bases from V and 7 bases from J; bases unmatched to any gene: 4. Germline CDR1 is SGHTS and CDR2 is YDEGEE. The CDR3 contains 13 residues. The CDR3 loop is CASSLVGTVEQYF. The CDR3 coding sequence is TGTGCCAGCAGCTTGGTCGGGACAGTGGAGCAGTACTTC.

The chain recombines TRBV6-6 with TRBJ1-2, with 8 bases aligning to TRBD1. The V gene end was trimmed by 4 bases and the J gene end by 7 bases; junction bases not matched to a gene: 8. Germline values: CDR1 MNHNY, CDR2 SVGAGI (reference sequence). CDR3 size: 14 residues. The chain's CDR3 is CASSSLEDRAGYTF. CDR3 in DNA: TGTGCCAGCAGTTCCCTCGAGGACAGGGCTGGCTACACCTTC.

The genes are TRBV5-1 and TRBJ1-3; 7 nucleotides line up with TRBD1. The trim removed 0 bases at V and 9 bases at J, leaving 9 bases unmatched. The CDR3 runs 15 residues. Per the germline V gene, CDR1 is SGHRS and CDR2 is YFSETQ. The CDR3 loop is CASSLGQGQSGTIYF. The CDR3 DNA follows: TGCGCCAGCAGCTTGGGACAGGGACAATCGGGCACCATATATTTT.

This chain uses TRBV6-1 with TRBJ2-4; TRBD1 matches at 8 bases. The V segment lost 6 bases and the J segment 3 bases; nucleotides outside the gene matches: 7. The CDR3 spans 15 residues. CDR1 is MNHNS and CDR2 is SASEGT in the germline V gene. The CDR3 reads CASSLTGEDKNIQYF. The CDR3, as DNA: TGTGCCAGCAGCCTGACAGGGGAAGACAAAAACATTCAGTACTTC.

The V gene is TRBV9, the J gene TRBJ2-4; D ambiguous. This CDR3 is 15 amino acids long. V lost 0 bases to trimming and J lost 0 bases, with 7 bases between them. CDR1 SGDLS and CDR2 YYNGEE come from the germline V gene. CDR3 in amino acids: CASSVGHQAKNIQYF. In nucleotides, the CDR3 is TGTGCCAGCAGCGTAGGACATCAAGCCAAAAACATTCAGTACTTC.

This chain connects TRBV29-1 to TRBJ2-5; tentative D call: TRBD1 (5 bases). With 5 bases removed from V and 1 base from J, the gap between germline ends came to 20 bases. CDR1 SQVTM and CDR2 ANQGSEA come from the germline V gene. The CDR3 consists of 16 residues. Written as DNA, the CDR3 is TGCAGCGTTCGATTCGGCCAGGGCAGAACCCAAGAGACCCAGTACTTC. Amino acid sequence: CSVRFGQGRTQETQYF.

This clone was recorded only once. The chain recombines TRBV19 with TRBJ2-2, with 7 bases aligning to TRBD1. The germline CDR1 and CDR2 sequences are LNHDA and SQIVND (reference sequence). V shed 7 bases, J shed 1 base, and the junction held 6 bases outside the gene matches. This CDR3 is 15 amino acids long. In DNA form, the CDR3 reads TGTGCCAGTACCACTTGGACAGGGAACACCGGGGAGCTGTTTTTT. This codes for CASTTWTGNTGELFF.

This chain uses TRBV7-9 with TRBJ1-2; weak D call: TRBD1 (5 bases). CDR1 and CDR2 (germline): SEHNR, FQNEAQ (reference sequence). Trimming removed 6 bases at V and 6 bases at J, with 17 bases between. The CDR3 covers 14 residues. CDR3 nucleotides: TGTGCCAGCAGTAGACAGCCTCATGGAGATGGCTACACCTTC. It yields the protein CASSRQPHGDGYTF.

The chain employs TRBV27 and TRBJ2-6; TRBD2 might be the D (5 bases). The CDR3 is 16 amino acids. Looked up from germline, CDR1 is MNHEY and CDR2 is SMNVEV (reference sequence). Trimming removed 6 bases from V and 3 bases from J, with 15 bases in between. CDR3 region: CASSFASGSGANVLTF. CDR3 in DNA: TGTGCCAGCAGCTTCGCGTCTGGGAGTGGGGCCAACGTCCTGACTTTC.

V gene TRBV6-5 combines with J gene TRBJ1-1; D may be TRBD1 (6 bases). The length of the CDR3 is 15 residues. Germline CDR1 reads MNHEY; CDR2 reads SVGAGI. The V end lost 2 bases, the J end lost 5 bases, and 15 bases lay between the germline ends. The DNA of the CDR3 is TGTGCCAGCAGTTACCTCCGGCAGGGGCAAACTGAAGCTTTCTTT. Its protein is CASSYLRQGQTEAFF.

DNA for the CDR3: TGTGCCAGCAGCGTAGCCCAGGGGGTACGGTCCGGACAAGAGAACACTGAAGCTTTCTTT. Protein product: CASSVAQGVRSGQENTEAFF. The J gene is TRBJ1-1, the V gene TRBV9; TRBD1 agrees at 7 bases. The CDR3 loop spans 20 amino acids. The germline V gene encodes CDR1 SGDLS and CDR2 YYNGEE. The V and J ends lost 0 bases and 1 base, in that order; junction bases with no gene match: 18.

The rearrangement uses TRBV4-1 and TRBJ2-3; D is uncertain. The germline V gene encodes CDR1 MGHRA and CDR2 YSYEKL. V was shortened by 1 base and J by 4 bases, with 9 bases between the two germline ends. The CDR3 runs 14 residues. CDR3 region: CASSQVGRPDTQYF. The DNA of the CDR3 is TGCGCCAGCAGCCAAGTGGGCCGCCCAGATACGCAGTATTTT.

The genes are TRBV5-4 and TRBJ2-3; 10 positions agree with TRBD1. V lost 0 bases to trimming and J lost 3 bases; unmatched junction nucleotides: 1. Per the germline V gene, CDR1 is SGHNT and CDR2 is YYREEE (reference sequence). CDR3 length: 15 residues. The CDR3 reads CASSLEDRGTDTQYF. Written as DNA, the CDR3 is TGTGCCAGCAGCTTGGAGGACAGGGGGACAGATACGCAGTATTTT.

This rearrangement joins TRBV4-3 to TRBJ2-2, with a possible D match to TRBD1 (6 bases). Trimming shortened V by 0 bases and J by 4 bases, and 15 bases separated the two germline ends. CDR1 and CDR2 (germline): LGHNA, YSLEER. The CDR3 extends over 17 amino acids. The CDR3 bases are TGCGCCAGCAGCCAAGAACCCAGGAACAGGGCCACCGGGGAGCTGTTTTTT. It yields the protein CASSQEPRNRATGELFF.

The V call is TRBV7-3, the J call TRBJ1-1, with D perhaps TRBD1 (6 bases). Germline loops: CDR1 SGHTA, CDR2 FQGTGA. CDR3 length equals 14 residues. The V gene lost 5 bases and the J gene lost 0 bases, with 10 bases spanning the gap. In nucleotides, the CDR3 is TGTGCCAGCAGCAAAACAGGGATGAACACTGAAGCTTTCTTT. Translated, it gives CASSKTGMNTEAFF.